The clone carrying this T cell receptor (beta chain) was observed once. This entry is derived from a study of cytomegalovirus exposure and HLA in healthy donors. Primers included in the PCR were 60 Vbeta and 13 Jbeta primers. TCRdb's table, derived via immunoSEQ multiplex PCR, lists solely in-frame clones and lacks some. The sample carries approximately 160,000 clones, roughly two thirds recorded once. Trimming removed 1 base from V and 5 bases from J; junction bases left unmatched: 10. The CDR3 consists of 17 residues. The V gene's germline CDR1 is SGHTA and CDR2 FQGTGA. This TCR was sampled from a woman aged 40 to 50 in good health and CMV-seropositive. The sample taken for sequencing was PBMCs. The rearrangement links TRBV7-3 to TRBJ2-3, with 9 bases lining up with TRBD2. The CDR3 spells CASSLSIRGGAQDTQYF. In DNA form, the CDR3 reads TGTGCCAGCAGCTTAAGTATCCGCGGGGGGGCCCAAGATACGCAGTATTTT.